These 15 T cell receptor beta chains came from one sample sequenced in a study of regulatory T cells in long-lasting Graves disease. Specified time point: newly diagnosed GD, antithyroid drugs for less than 3 months. Following extraction of RNA from PBMCs, that RNA was used to make the TCR library. The TCR beta library used iRepertoire HTBI primers with Arm-PCR amplification of CDR3. Using its own MiXCR run on the multiplex PCR reads, TCRdb lists one record per CDR3 protein. This repertoire shows about 530,000 distinct CDR3 sequences, more than 15% found once; its top ten account for 20% to 30%. The data were also submitted as part of a second study, on T cells in Graves' hyperthyroidism and ophthalmopathy.

The source was peripheral blood mononuclear cells (PBMCs), collected at new diagnosis, from a patient treated with antithyroid drugs. The receptor source for this set is a middle-aged woman with Graves disease.

The chain has TRBV4-1 and TRBJ1-4; no reliable D call. Between the trimmed V and J ends, which lost 1 base and 1 base, there was a span of 13 bases. Germline V gene data show CDR1 as MGHRA and CDR2 as YSYEKL. The CDR3 covers 17 residues. As DNA, the CDR3 is TGCGCCAGCAGCCAAGGCTCGCCGGTCCAAACTAATGAAAAACTGTTTTTT. It specifies CASSQGSPVQTNEKLFF.

In its sample, this clonotype was seen a few times. The rearrangement links TRBV11-1 to TRBJ2-7, with no clear D. CDR3 length equals 14 residues. V lost 6 bases and J 0 bases, leaving 12 bases between the germline ends. CDR1 SGHAT and CDR2 FQDESV come from the germline V gene (reference sequence). CDR3 loop: CASSWTESSYEQYF. In DNA, the CDR3 is TGTGCCAGCAGTTGGACCGAGAGCTCCTACGAGCAGTACTTC.

This clonotype was observed many times. The V call is TRBV9, the J call TRBJ1-1; TRBD1 is a possible D gene (6 bases). Germline V gene data show CDR1 as SGDLS and CDR2 as YYNGEE. The CDR3 length is 16 residues. V was pared by 3 bases and J by 0 bases, with 15 bases between. The CDR3 DNA reads TGTGCCAGCAGCGCCAGCTGGGGACATTTGAACACTGAAGCTTTCTTT. This sequence encodes CASSASWGHLNTEAFF.

This clonotype was seen repeatedly, ten times or more. The chain recombines TRBV12-3 or TRBV12-4 with TRBJ2-3; no firm D call. This CDR3 contains 13 residues. V lost 3 bases and J lost 4, with 8 bases in between. The CDR3 loop is CASSLFGADTQYF. The CDR3, as DNA: TGTGCCAGCAGTTTGTTTGGGGCAGATACGCAGTATTTT.

This clonotype has ten or more counts. This rearrangement joins TRBV3-1 to TRBJ2-1; no clear D gene. The CDR3 covers 12 residues. Germline V gene sequence: CDR1 LGHDT, CDR2 YNNKEL (reference sequence). Trimming removed 4 bases at V and 10 bases at J, with 11 bases between. In DNA form, the CDR3 reads TGTGCCAGCAGCCTAACCCCTCGCGAGCAGTTCTTC. It is translated as CASSLTPREQFF.

This clonotype was detected only a few times. The rearrangement links TRBV30 to TRBJ2-7, with D tentatively TRBD1 (5 bases). CDR3 size: 16 residues. The V gene lost 2 bases and the J gene lost 0 bases, with 17 bases spanning the gap. Germline V gene data show CDR1 as GTSNPN and CDR2 as SVGIG (reference sequence). The CDR3 nucleotides are TGTGCCTGGAGTCACCCCCGACAGCAAATCTCCTACGAGCAGTACTTC. Its translation: CAWSHPRQQISYEQYF.

This clonotype was recorded at least ten times. This chain links TRBV11-2 with TRBJ1-1; D might be TRBD1 (6 bases). The germline V gene encodes CDR1 SGHAT and CDR2 FQNNGV. The V and J ends lost 4 bases and 7 bases respectively, with 10 bases between them. This CDR3 comprises 12 residues. The CDR3 is CASSSQDSEAFF. CDR3 sequence (DNA): TGTGCCAGCAGCTCCCAGGACAGTGAAGCTTTCTTT.

This clonotype was detected a few times. The chain carries TRBV6-1 and TRBJ1-4; weak D call: TRBD1 (6 bases). The germline gives CDR1 MNHNS, CDR2 SASEGT. Trimming pared 7 bases from V and 6 bases from J, leaving 15 bases between. The CDR3 sequence is 14 residues long. CDR3 nucleotide sequence: TGTGCCAGCAAACGGGGGCGCCTAGATGAAAAACTGTTTTTT. This gives the protein CASKRGRLDEKLFF.

V and J are TRBV6-5 and TRBJ1-1; D gene unclear. Germline lookup yields CDR1 MNHEY and CDR2 SVGAGI. V was pared by 2 bases and J by 1 base, with 14 bases between. The CDR3 is made up of 16 amino acids. The CDR3 is CASSYHKTTKNTEAFF. CDR3 DNA sequence: TGTGCCAGCAGTTACCATAAGACAACGAAGAACACTGAAGCTTTCTTT.

As for this clonotype: A clone one base away is much larger, so this may be a read error. This sequence joins TRBV28 and TRBJ2-4; 8 bases line up with TRBD1. The germline CDR1 and CDR2 sequences are MDHEN and SYDVKM. The length of the CDR3 is 15 residues. V gave up 5 bases and J gave up 6 bases; unmatched junction bases: 9. The chain's CDR3 is CASSPTGASGNIQYF. The CDR3 nucleotides are TGTGCCAGCAGTCCGACAGGGGCCTCGGGAAACATTCAGTACTTC.

This clonotype was detected only a few times. The J gene is TRBJ1-3, the V gene TRBV18, with 9 bases aligning to TRBD1. Germline values: CDR1 KGHSH, CDR2 LQKENI. There are 16 residues in the CDR3. After removal of 3 bases from V and 4 bases from J, the junction contained 7 bases not matched to a gene. CDR3 protein: CASSPSGTGLGNTIYF. The CDR3 DNA reads TGTGCCAGCTCACCGTCCGGGACAGGGCTCGGAAACACCATATATTTT.

The chain couples TRBV10-3 to TRBJ1-5; D perhaps matches TRBD1 (5 bases). This CDR3 region has 14 residues. Germline V gene lookup returns CDR1 ENHRY and CDR2 SYGVKD. The V and J ends lost 3 bases and 5 bases respectively, with 11 bases between them. The DNA of the CDR3 is TGTGCCATCAGTGAACGCAGGGACTATCAGCCCCAGCATTTT. It yields the protein CAISERRDYQPQHF.

The chain carries TRBV4-1 and TRBJ1-2; no firm D call. The CDR3 runs to 16 residues. Looked up from germline, CDR1 is MGHRA and CDR2 is YSYEKL. Trimming pared 2 bases from V and 4 bases from J, leaving 17 bases between. Written as DNA, the CDR3 is TGCGCCAGCAGCCAAAGTCCCCCCAGCACCGCCTATGGCTACACCTTC. This sequence encodes CASSQSPPSTAYGYTF.

This clonotype has at least ten counts. V and J are TRBV12-3 or TRBV12-4 and TRBJ1-1; maybe TRBD1 (6 bases). Trimming left V 5 bases short and J 1 base short, with 14 bases between. This CDR3 is 15 amino acids long. DNA for the CDR3: TGTGCCAGCAGTATCCAACAGGGTGCGAACACTGAAGCTTTCTTT. Its protein is CASSIQQGANTEAFF.

This clonotype was seen only a few times. The chain employs TRBV28 and TRBJ1-2; 7 bases line up with TRBD1. The CDR3 is 14 amino acids. The V gene end was trimmed by 6 bases and the J gene end by 3 bases; junction bases not matched to a gene: 7. Germline V gene data show CDR1 as MDHEN and CDR2 as SYDVKM. CDR3 in amino acids: CASSLQGSHYGYTF. CDR3 sequence (DNA): TGTGCCAGCAGCCTACAGGGGAGCCACTATGGCTACACCTTC.